This T cell receptor (beta chain) was captured by sequencing in a study of somatic mutations in cytotoxic T cells in rheumatoid arthritis. Study background: Sorting by flow gave nearly 100% purity for some V beta antibody-stained T-cell populations, including V beta1+ cells sequenced for TCRB.

V lost 1 base, J lost 1 base, and 14 bases lay in between. CDR1 and CDR2 (germline): LGHNA, YNFKEQ. CDR3 size: 17 residues. In this sample, this clone turned up once. What it binds is unknown. Study conclusions and caveats: The largest CD8+ clone made up over 20% of CD8+ cells in about an eighth of the 65 patients.

Repertoires were generated with immunoSEQ multiplex PCR, while TCRdb's copy carries only in-frame clones and drops some. The top ten clones hold roughly 17% of a sample with about 16,000 clones, 78% of them seen once. Sequencing used CD8+ T cells sorted from blood. This sequence was found in an adult with rheumatoid arthritis. This chain connects TRBV4-2 to TRBJ2-1; D may be TRBD1 or TRBD2 (6 bases each). CDR3 coding DNA: TGTGCCAGCAGCCAAGGGGGGCTAGCGCAGTCCTACAATGAGCAGTTCTTC. Encoded protein: CASSQGGLAQSYNEQFF.